This T cell receptor (beta chain) was sequenced in a study of blood T cell repertoires in COVID-19. Enrollment of patients from Seattle took place during active infection, with longitudinal follow-up. Some clones are missing from TCRdb's copy, which holds only in-frame ones; the method was immunoSEQ multiplex PCR. Of approximately 51,000 clones in the sample, around 86% are singletons; the top ten hold 2.1%. J lost 7 bases, V lost 5 bases, and 9 bases had no gene match. CDR1 and CDR2 from the germline V gene are MDHEN and SYDVKM. The CDR3 loop spans 16 amino acids. The rearrangement uses TRBV28 and TRBJ2-1, with 12 positions matching TRBD1. The sequence was collected from an elderly woman with COVID-19, enrolled during active disease. Input material: peripheral blood. CDR3 region: CASSAPGTGGRNEQFF. The CDR3 DNA reads TGTGCCAGCAGTGCCCCGGGGACAGGGGGCCGGAATGAGCAGTTCTTC.